The 19 T cell receptor beta chains presented below share a single source sample, sequenced in a study of shared clonotypes between healthy human individuals. Some clones are missing from TCRdb's copy, which holds only in-frame ones; the method was immunoSEQ multiplex PCR. This table has under 700,000 clones, roughly 95% appearing once. Selected positively for CCR7 and CD45RO-negative, naive CD8 cells excluded terminally differentiated effector memory CD45RA+ cells. The material sequenced was naive CD8+ T cells sorted from blood. These receptors came from a woman in her twenties or thirties in good health.

This clone was observed a few times. The gene calls are TRBV10-1 and TRBJ2-1; D assignment may be TRBD1 or TRBD2 (6 bases each). The CDR3 is 17 amino acids. Germline-derived CDR1 and CDR2 are WNHNN and SYGVQD (reference sequence). V dropped 0 bases and J dropped 8 bases, with 20 bases sitting between them. The CDR3 nucleotides read TGCGCCAGCAGTGAGTCCCGGGGGCAGTGGACAATGGATGAGCAGTTCTTC. Translation: CASSESRGQWTMDEQFF.

The chain carries TRBV7-9 and TRBJ1-6, with a tentative D call TRBD1 (6 bases). Germline lookup yields CDR1 SEHNR and CDR2 FQNEAQ (reference sequence). Between the trimmed V and J ends, which lost 5 bases and 0 bases, there was a span of 17 bases. The CDR3 is 18 residues long. The CDR3 spells CASSRDRIASSYNSPLHF. CDR3 nucleotides: TGTGCCAGCAGCCGTGACAGGATAGCCAGCTCCTATAATTCACCCCTCCACTTT.

V is TRBV7-3 and J is TRBJ1-1; D might be TRBD1 (5 bases). The ends were cut back, 2 bases at V and 8 bases at J, with 15 bases in the middle. CDR1 is SGHTA, CDR2 FQGTGA, per germline. CDR3 size: 14 residues. CDR3 nucleotide sequence: TGTGCCAGCAGCTTATCGGGGCCCTCGATGGAAGCTTTCTTT. It codes for CASSLSGPSMEAFF.

The V and J genes are TRBV5-4 and TRBJ2-1; D is unresolved. The CDR3 is 11 amino acids. Germline V gene lookup returns CDR1 SGHNT and CDR2 YYREEE (reference sequence). V dropped 0 bases and J dropped 14 bases, with 9 bases sitting between them. The DNA for the CDR3 is TGTGCCAGCAGCTTGGCCGCGGTTGAGTTCTTC. It encodes CASSLAAVEFF.

The chain combines TRBV27 with TRBJ1-1, with D maybe TRBD1 (5 bases). The CDR3 has 14 residues. The germline CDR1 and CDR2 sequences are MNHEY and SMNVEV (reference sequence). V was clipped by 1 base and J by 7 bases, with 13 bases between them. CDR3 loop: CASSLLGETGEAFF. In DNA form, the CDR3 reads TGTGCCAGCAGTTTATTGGGGGAAACCGGTGAAGCTTTCTTT.

The genes are TRBV27 and TRBJ1-1; D is unresolved. In germline, CDR1 is MNHEY, CDR2 SMNVEV (reference sequence). V gave up 4 bases and J gave up 0 bases, with 9 bases separating them. CDR3 length: 14 amino acids. CDR3 residues: CASSWKGVNTEAFF. CDR3 nucleotides: TGTGCCAGCAGTTGGAAGGGAGTGAACACTGAAGCTTTCTTT.

The chain employs TRBV6-5 and TRBJ2-7; D is undetermined. CDR3 length equals 12 residues. Germline CDR1 MNHEY, CDR2 SVGAGI. Trimming pared 4 bases from V and 4 bases from J, leaving 8 bases between. CDR3 nucleotide sequence: TGTGCCAGCAGTTCGACCGCGTACGAGCAGTACTTC. Amino acids: CASSSTAYEQYF.

The V call is TRBV4-1, the J call TRBJ2-3; D is possibly TRBD2 (6 bases). Trimming left V 0 bases short and J 1 base short, with 11 bases between. The CDR3 covers 16 residues. Per germline, CDR1 MGHRA and CDR2 YSYEKL. CDR3: CASSQDRGGGTDTQYF. CDR3 sequence (DNA): TGCGCCAGCAGCCAAGATAGGGGAGGAGGCACAGATACGCAGTATTTT.

This clone was detected once. This sample also contains other DNA sequences that code for the same CDR3. The V call is TRBV28, the J call TRBJ1-1; D remains unclear. With 2 bases removed from V and 1 base from J, the gap between germline ends came to 5 bases. CDR1 and CDR2 from the germline V gene are MDHEN and SYDVKM. The CDR3 runs to 13 residues. The CDR3 here is CASSLSGNTEAFF. The CDR3 nucleotides are TGTGCCAGCAGTTTAAGCGGGAACACTGAAGCTTTCTTT.

This chain links TRBV30 with TRBJ2-1; no reliable D call. This CDR3 is built from 13 residues. The V gene lost 0 bases and the J gene lost 5 bases, with 8 bases spanning the gap. Germline assignment: CDR1 GTSNPN and CDR2 SVGIG (reference sequence). CDR3 amino acids: CAWSVGTNNEQFF. The CDR3 coding sequence is TGTGCCTGGAGTGTGGGAACGAACAATGAGCAGTTCTTC.

J is TRBJ1-1 and V is TRBV11-2; D unresolved. Germline-derived CDR1 and CDR2 are SGHAT and FQNNGV. Trimming took off 2 bases at V and 6 bases at J, with 16 bases between the two ends. CDR3 length: 15 amino acids. This CDR3 reads CASSLSAGMAPEAFF. DNA of the CDR3: TGTGCCAGCAGCTTATCTGCGGGGATGGCACCTGAAGCTTTCTTT.

J is TRBJ2-7 and V is TRBV6-5; TRBD1 matches at 10 bases. The ends lost 6 bases at V and 7 bases at J; junction bases unmatched: 9. This CDR3 spans 14 amino acids. Per the germline V gene, CDR1 is MNHEY and CDR2 is SVGAGI. The DNA of the CDR3 is TGTGCCAGCAGGGAGACAGGGGGCCTGGTGGAGCAGTACTTC. Its protein is CASRETGGLVEQYF.

This chain links TRBV6-6 with TRBJ1-4; D unresolved. With 8 bases removed from V and 3 bases from J, the gap between germline ends came to 10 bases. The germline CDR1 and CDR2 sequences are MNHNY and SVGAGI (reference sequence). The CDR3 runs 13 residues. CDR3 amino acids: CASEEEANEKLFF. The CDR3 DNA reads TGTGCCAGCGAGGAGGAGGCTAATGAAAAACTGTTTTTT.

Remarks on this clone: Distinct nucleotide sequences in the sample also encode this CDR3. The gene calls are TRBV5-4 and TRBJ2-5; maybe TRBD2 (5 bases). The end of the DNA aligns better with TRBJ2-7, so the J call may be wrong. This CDR3 comprises 11 residues. Germline-derived CDR1 and CDR2 are SGHNT and YYREEE (reference sequence). This CDR3 reads CASSSSSEQYF. CDR3 DNA sequence: TGTGCCAGCAGCTCTAGCAGCGAGCAGTACTTC.

The chain employs TRBV4-2 and TRBJ1-5; 10 bases are a match to TRBD1. Germline CDR1 and CDR2: LGHNA and YNFKEQ. The CDR3 is 16 amino acids. V shed 0 bases and J 4 bases; nucleotides not matched to a gene: 3. The CDR3 DNA reads TGTGCCAGCAGCCAAGATTGGACAGGGGGTAATCAGCCCCAGCATTTT. Translation: CASSQDWTGGNQPQHF.

The chain couples TRBV30 to TRBJ1-1, with D possibly being TRBD1 (6 bases). V lost 7 bases to trimming and J lost 9 bases, with 15 bases between them. Per the germline V gene, CDR1 is GTSNPN and CDR2 is SVGIG (reference sequence). The CDR3 extends over 11 amino acids. As DNA, the CDR3 is TGTGCCTCCCCTGATAGGGGGAAAGCTTTCTTT. Its translation: CASPDRGKAFF.

This chain joins TRBV7-9 and TRBJ2-1, with D uncertain. Germline V gene sequence: CDR1 SEHNR, CDR2 FQNEAQ (reference sequence). V lost 6 bases to trimming and J lost 13 bases, with 4 bases between them. The CDR3 runs to 8 residues. The CDR3 DNA reads TGTGCCAGCAGGCCTCAGTTCTTC. It is translated as CASRPQFF.

This rearrangement joins TRBV7-9 to TRBJ1-1; D is possibly TRBD1 (6 bases). Germline-derived CDR1 and CDR2 are SEHNR and FQNEAQ (reference sequence). V was shortened by 5 bases and J by 10 bases, with 17 bases between the two germline ends. This CDR3 is 13 amino acids long. CDR3 loop: CASSPPMVGGAFF. The CDR3 nucleotides are TGTGCCAGCAGCCCGCCTATGGTAGGGGGAGCTTTCTTT.

The gene calls are TRBV7-2 and TRBJ2-5, with TRBD2 identical over 14 bases. The length of the CDR3 is 15 residues. The V gene end was trimmed by 5 bases and the J gene end by 4 bases; junction bases not matched to a gene: 3. Germline V gives CDR1 SGHTA, CDR2 FQGNSA. The CDR3 region has the DNA TGTGCCAGCAGCCGTGGGACTAGCGGGAGAGAGACCCAGTACTTC. It yields the protein CASSRGTSGRETQYF. Full variable domain (rest looked up from reference TRBV7-2 and TRBJ2-5): GAGVSQSPSNKVTEKGKDVELRCDPISGHTALYWYRQSLGQGLEFLIYFQGNSAPDKSGLPSDRFSAERTGGSVSTLTIQRTQQEDSAVYLCASSRGTSGRETQYFGPGTRLLVL.